This section outlines one T cell receptor beta chain sequence together with its context. No antigen is known for it. These data belong to a study of T cells after yellow fever vaccination. Study summary: In the case of low-cell-number fractions, SMART-Seq v4 Ultra Low Input was used for preparation. Study findings and constraints: The secondary T-cell response peaked on day 5, not day 15, but was weaker. The presence of abundant clonotypes contaminating from the bulk population was possible in FACS-sorted repertoires.

This CDR3 is built from 12 residues. The ends were cut back, 8 bases at V and 4 bases at J, with 14 bases in the middle. Germline CDR1 reads SQVTM; CDR2 reads ANQGSEA. The 5'RACE template-switching step produced TCR cDNA and added a universal primer site and UMIs. TCRdb redid the calling of the 5' RACE reads with MiXCR, one entry per CDR3 protein. The table has approximately 300,000 distinct CDR3 sequences, about 10% seen once. This clonotype originated in a man aged 18 to 35 who received the YFV17D yellow fever vaccine. This sequence joins TRBV29-1 and TRBJ1-1; D not resolved. The material was CD4+ T cells sorted from PBMCs, obtained 45 days after the yellow fever booster vaccination. CDR3 DNA sequence: TGCAGCTATCGGACGCTGCTCACTGAAGCTTTCTTT. Translated: CSYRTLLTEAFF. The full variable domain, in which reference TRBV29-1 and TRBJ1-1 provide the parts outside the CDR3, is SAVISQKPSRDICQRGTSLTIQCQVDSQVTMMFWYRQQPGQSLTLIATANQGSEATYESGFVIDKFPISRPNLTFSTLTVSNMSPEDSSIYLCSYRTLLTEAFFGQGTRLTVV.